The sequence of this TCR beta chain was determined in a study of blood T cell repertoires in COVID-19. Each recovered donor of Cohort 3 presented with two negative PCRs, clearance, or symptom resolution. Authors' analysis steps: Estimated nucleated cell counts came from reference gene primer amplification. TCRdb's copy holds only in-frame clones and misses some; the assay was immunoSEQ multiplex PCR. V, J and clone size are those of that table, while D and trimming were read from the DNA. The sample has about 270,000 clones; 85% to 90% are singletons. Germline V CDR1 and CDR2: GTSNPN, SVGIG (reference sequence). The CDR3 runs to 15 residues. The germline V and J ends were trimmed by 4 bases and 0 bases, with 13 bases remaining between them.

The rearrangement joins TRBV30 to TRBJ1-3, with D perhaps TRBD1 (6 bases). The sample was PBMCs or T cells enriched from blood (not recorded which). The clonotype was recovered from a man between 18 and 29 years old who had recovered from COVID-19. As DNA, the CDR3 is TGTGCCTGGACCATCGGGGACAACTCTGGAAACACCATATATTTT. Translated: CAWTIGDNSGNTIYF.